This TCR beta chain was captured in a study of blood T cell repertoires in COVID-19. This CDR3 spans 13 amino acids. Germline assignment: CDR1 MNHEY and CDR2 SVGAGI. The junction had 4 bases not matched to a gene; V was cut back by 10 bases and J by 2 bases. TCRdb keeps only in-frame clones here, not all; method: immunoSEQ multiplex PCR. Of more than 250,000 clones listed, around 88% are singletons. J is TRBJ2-2 and V is TRBV6-5, with 7 bases that match TRBD1. Source material: PBMCs or T cells enriched from blood (not recorded which). The source is a woman between 35 and 50 years old who had recovered from COVID-19. CDR3 protein: CAIRDSNTGELFF. The DNA of the CDR3 is TGTGCCATACGGGACAGCAACACCGGGGAGCTGTTTTTT.